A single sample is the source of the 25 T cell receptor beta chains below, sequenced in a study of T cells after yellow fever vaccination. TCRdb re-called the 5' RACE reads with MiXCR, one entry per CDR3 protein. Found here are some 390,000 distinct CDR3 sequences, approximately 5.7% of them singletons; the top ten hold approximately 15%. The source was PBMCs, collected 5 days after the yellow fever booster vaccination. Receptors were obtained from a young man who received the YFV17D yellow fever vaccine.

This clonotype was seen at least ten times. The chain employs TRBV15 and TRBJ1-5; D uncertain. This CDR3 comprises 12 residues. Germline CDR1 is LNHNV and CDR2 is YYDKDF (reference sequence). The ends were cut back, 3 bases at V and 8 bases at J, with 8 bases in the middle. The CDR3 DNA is TGTGCCACCAGCAGCCCCTGGGAGCCCCAGCATTTT. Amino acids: CATSSPWEPQHF.

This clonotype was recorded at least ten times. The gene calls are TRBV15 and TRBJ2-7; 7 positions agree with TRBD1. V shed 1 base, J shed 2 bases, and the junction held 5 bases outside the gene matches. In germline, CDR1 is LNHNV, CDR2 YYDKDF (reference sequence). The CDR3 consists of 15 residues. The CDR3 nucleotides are TGTGCCACCAGCAGAGCCAGGCAGGGGGCCTACGAGCAGTACTTC. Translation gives CATSRARQGAYEQYF.

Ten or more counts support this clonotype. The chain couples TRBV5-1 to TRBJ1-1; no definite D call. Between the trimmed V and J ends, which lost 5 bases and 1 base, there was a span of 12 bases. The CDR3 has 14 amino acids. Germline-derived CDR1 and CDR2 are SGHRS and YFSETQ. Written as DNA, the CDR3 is TGCGCCAGCAGTTCCGAGGTGGCGAACACTGAAGCTTTCTTT. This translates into CASSSEVANTEAFF.

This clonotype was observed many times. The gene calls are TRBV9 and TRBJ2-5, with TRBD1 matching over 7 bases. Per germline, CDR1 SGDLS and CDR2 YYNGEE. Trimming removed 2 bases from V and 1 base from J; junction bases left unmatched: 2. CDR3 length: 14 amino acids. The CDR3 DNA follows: TGTGCCAGCAGCGTCAACAGGGGCCAAGAGACCCAGTACTTC. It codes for CASSVNRGQETQYF. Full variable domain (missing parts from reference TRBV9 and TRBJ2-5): DSGVTQTPKHLITATGQRVTLRCSPRSGDLSVYWYQQSLDQGLQFLIQYYNGEERAKGNILERFSAQQFPDLHSELNLSSLELGDSALYFCASSVNRGQETQYFGPGTRLLVL.

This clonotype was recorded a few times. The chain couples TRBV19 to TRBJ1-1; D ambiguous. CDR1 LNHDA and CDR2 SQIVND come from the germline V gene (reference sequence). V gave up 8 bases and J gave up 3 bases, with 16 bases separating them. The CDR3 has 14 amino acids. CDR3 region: CASSRGGRDTEAFF. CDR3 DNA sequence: TGTGCCAGTTCCCGGGGAGGGAGGGACACTGAAGCTTTCTTT.

In DNA, the CDR3 is TGTGCCAGCAGGTCCCCCGGGCGGGAGGTATACAATGAGCAGTTCTTC. This encodes CASRSPGREVYNEQFF. J is TRBJ2-1 and V is TRBV12-3 or TRBV12-4, with 8 bases matching TRBD2. The CDR3 loop spans 16 amino acids. Trimming at V came to 6 bases and at J to 4 bases, leaving 11 bases not matched to a gene.

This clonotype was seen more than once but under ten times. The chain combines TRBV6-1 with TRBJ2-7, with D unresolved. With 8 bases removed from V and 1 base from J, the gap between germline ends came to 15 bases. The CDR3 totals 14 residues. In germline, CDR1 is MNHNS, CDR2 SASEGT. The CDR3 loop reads CASRRTSTSYEQYF. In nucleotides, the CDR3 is TGTGCCAGCCGAAGAACCTCCACTTCCTACGAGCAGTACTTC.

The CDR3, as DNA: TGTGCCAGCAGCCCAGGGGGGGAGAGCTCCTATAATTCACCCCTCCACTTT. Translating gives CASSPGGESSYNSPLHF. The chain recombines TRBV7-2 with TRBJ1-6, with 7 bases matching TRBD1. CDR3 length: 17 residues. Trimming removed 5 bases from V and 0 bases from J; junction bases left unmatched: 7. Looked up from germline, CDR1 is SGHTA and CDR2 is FQGNSA.

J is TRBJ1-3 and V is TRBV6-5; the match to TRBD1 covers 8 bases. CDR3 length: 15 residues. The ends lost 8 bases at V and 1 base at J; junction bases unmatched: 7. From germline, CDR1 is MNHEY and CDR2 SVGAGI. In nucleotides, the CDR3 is TGTGCCAGCCGAATGGGACAGGCGTCTGGAAACACCATATATTTT. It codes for CASRMGQASGNTIYF.

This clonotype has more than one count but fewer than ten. The CDR3: CASSLATLGLAGVREQYF. The CDR3 coding sequence is TGTGCCAGCAGCTTGGCTACCCTGGGACTAGCGGGAGTTCGGGAGCAGTACTTC. The chain is built from TRBV5-6 and TRBJ2-7; 14 positions match TRBD2. V gave up 0 bases and J gave up 7 bases; unmatched junction bases: 12. CDR1 and CDR2 from the germline V gene are SGHDT and YYEEEE. This CDR3 comprises 18 residues.

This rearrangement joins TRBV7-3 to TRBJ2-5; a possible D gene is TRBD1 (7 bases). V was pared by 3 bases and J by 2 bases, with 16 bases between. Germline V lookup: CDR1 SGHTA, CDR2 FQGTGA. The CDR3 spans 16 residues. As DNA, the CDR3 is TGTGCCAGCAGCTTTACCGGGACAGCGGGTCAAGAGACCCAGTACTTC. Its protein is CASSFTGTAGQETQYF.

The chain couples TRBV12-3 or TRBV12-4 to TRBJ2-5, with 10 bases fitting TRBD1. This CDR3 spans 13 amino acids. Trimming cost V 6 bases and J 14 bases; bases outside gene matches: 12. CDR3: CASSPDRGGNGYF. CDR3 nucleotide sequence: TGTGCCAGCAGCCCGGACAGGGGGGGGAATGGTTACTTC.

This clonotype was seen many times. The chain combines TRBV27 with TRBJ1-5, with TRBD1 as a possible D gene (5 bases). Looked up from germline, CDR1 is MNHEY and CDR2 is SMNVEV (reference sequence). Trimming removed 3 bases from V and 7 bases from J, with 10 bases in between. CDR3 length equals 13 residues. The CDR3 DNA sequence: TGTGCCAGCAGTTTGGGGGTAAGGCAGCCCCAGCATTTT. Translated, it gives CASSLGVRQPQHF.

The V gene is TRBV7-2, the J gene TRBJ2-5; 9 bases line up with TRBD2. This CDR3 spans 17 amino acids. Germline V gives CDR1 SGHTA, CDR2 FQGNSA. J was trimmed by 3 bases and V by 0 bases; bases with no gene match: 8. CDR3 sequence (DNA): TGTGCCAGCAGCTTAGCTCCCCAGACTAGCGGCAAAGAGACCCAGTACTTC. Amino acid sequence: CASSLAPQTSGKETQYF.

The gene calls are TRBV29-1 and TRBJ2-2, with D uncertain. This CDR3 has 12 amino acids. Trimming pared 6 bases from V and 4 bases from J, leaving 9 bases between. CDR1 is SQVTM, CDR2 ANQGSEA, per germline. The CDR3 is CSVRTGTGELFF. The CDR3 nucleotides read TGCAGCGTCCGTACCGGCACCGGGGAGCTGTTTTTT.

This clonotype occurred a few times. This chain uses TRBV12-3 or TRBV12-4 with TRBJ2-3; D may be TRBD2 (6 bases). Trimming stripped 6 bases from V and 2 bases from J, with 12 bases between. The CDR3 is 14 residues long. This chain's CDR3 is CASSPQGLTDTQYF. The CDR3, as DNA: TGTGCCAGCAGCCCGCAGGGACTCACAGATACGCAGTATTTT.

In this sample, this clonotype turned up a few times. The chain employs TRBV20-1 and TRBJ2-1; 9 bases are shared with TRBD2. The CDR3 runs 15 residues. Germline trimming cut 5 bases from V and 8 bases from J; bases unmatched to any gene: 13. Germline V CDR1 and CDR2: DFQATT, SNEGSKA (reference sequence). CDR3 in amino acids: CSAPGGGRASDEQFF. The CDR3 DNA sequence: TGCAGTGCTCCTGGGGGCGGGAGGGCCTCGGATGAGCAGTTCTTC.

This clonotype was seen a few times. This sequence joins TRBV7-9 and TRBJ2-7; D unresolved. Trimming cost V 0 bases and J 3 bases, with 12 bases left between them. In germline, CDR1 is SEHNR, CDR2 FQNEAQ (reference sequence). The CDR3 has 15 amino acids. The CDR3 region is CASSLAQKANYEQYF. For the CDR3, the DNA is TGTGCCAGCAGCTTAGCGCAGAAGGCGAACTACGAGCAGTACTTC.

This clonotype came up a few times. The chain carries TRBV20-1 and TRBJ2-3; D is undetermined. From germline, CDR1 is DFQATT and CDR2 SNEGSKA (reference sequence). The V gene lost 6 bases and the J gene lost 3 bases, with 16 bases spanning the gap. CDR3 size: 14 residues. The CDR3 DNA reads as TGCAGTGCCACAGACCGTCGGGTAACAGATACGCAGTATTTT. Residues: CSATDRRVTDTQYF.

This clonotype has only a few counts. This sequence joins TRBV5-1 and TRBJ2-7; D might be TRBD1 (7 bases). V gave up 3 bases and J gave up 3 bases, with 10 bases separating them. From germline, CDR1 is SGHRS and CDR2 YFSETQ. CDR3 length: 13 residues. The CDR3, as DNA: TGCGCCAGCAGCTACCAGGGGGGCTACGAGCAGTACTTC. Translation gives CASSYQGGYEQYF.

The CDR3 DNA is TGCGCCAGCAGCCAAGAACGGGGGGCCTGGGAGACCCAGTACTTC. This codes for CASSQERGAWETQYF. The genes are TRBV4-1 and TRBJ2-5; D might be TRBD2 (7 bases). The CDR3 runs 15 residues. Per the germline V gene, CDR1 is MGHRA and CDR2 is YSYEKL. V was clipped by 0 bases and J by 5 bases, with 13 bases between them.

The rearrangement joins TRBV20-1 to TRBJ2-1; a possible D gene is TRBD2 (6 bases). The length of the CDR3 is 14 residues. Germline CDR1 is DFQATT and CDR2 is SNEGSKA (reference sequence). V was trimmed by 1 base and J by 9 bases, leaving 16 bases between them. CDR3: CSARGGGVKGEQFF. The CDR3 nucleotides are TGCAGTGCTAGAGGGGGCGGGGTCAAGGGTGAGCAGTTCTTC.

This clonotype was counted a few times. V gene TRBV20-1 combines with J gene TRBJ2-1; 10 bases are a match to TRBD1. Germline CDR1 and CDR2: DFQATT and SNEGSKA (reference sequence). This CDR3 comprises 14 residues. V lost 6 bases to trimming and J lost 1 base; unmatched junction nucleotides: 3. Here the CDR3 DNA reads TGCAGTGCCGCGGGACAGGGGTCCTACAATGAGCAGTTCTTC. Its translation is CSAAGQGSYNEQFF.

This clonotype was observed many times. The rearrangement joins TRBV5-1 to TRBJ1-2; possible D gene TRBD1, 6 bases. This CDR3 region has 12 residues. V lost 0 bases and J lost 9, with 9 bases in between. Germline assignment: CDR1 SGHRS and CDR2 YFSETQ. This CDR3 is CASSLGQESYTF. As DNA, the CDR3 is TGCGCCAGCAGCTTGGGACAGGAGAGCTACACCTTC.

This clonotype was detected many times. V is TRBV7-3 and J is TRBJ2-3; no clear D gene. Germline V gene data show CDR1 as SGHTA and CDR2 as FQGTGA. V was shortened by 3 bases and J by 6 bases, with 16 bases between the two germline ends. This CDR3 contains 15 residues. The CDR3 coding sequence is TGTGCCAGCAGCTTCGGTGGGCTGGCTGATGATACGCAGTATTTT. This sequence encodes CASSFGGLADDTQYF. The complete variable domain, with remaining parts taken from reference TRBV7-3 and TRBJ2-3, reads GAGVSQTPSNKVTEKGKYVELRCDPISGHTALYWYRQSLGQGPEFLIYFQGTGAADDSGLPNDRFFAVRPEGSVSTLKIQRTERGDSAVYLCASSFGGLADDTQYFGPGTRLTVL.